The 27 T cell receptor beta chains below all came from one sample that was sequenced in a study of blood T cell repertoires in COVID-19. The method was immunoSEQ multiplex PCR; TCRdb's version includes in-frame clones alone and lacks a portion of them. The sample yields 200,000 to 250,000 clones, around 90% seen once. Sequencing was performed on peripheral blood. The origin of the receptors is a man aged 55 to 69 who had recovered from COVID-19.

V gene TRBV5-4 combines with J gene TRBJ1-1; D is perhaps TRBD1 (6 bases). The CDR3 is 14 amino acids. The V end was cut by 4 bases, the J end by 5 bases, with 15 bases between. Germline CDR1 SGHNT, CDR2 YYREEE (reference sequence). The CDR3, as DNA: TGTGCCAGCAGCCGCAGGGAGGGGGAAACTGAAGCTTTCTTT. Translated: CASSRREGETEAFF.

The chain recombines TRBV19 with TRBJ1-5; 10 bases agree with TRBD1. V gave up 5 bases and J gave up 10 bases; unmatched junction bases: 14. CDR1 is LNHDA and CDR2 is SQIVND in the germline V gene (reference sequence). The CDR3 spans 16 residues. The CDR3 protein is CASSRQGGQGGAPQHF. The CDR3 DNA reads TGTGCCAGTAGTCGTCAGGGCGGACAGGGGGGAGCACCCCAGCATTTT.

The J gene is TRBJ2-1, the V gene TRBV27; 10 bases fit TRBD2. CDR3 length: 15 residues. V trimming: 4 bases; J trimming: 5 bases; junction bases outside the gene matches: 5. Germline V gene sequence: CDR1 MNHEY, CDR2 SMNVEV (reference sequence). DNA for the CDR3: TGTGCCAGCAGTTCCTGGACTAGCGGCAACAATGAGCAGTTCTTC. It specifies CASSSWTSGNNEQFF.

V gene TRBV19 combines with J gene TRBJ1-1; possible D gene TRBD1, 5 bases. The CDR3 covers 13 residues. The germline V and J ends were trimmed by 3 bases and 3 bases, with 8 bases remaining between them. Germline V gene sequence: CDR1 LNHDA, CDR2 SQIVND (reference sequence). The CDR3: CASSIPRDTEAFF. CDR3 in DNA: TGTGCCAGTAGTATCCCCAGGGACACTGAAGCTTTCTTT.

The CDR3 DNA sequence: TGTGCCAGCACCTTTCTCACCGGGACAGTCTCTGGAAACACCATATATTTT. This gives the protein CASTFLTGTVSGNTIYF. V usage is TRBV7-8 and J usage is TRBJ1-3; 7 bases are a match to TRBD1. The J segment lost 0 bases and the V segment lost 7 bases, leaving 12 bases of the junction unmatched. Germline CDR1 reads SGHVS; CDR2 reads FQNEAQ. The CDR3 runs to 17 residues.

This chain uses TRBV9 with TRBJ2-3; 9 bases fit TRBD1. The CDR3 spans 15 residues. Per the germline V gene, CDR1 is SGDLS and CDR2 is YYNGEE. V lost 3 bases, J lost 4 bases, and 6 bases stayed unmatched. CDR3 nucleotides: TGTGCCAGCAGCGCCCCGGGACAGGGCGCAGATACGCAGTATTTT. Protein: CASSAPGQGADTQYF.

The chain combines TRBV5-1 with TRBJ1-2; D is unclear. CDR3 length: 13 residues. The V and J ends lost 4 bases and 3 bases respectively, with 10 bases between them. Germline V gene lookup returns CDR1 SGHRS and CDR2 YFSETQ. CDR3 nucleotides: TGCGCCAGCAGCCAAGAAGCCCACTATGGCTACACCTTC. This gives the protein CASSQEAHYGYTF.

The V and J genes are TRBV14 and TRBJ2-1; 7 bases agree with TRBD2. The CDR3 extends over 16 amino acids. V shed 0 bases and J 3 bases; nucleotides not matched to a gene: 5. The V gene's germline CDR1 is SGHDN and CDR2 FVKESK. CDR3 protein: CASSQDRGGNYNEQFF. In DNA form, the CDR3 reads TGTGCCAGCAGCCAAGATCGCGGGGGTAACTACAATGAGCAGTTCTTC.

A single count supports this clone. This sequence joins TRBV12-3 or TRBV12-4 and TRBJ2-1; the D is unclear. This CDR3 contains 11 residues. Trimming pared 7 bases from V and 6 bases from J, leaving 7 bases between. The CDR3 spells CASTVINEQFF. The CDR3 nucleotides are TGTGCCAGCACCGTTATCAATGAGCAGTTCTTC.

The DNA of the CDR3 is TGCAGCGTTGGGGTGGGGACAGGATCTAACTATGGCTACACCTTC. The encoded protein is CSVGVGTGSNYGYTF. The genes are TRBV29-1 and TRBJ1-2, with TRBD1 matching 8 bases. The CDR3 is 15 residues long. Germline-derived CDR1 and CDR2 are SQVTM and ANQGSEA. J gave up 0 bases and V 4 bases, and 7 bases lay outside the gene matches.

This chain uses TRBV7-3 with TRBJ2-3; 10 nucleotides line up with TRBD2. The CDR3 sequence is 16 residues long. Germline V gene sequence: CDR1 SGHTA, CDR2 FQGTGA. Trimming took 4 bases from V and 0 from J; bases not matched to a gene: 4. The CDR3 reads CASSSWTSGSTDTQYF. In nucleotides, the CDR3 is TGTGCCAGCAGCTCATGGACTAGCGGCAGCACAGATACGCAGTATTTT. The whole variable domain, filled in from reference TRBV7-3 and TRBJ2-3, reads GAGVSQTPSNKVTEKGKYVELRCDPISGHTALYWYRQSLGQGPEFLIYFQGTGAADDSGLPNDRFFAVRPEGSVSTLKIQRTERGDSAVYLCASSSWTSGSTDTQYFGPGTRLTVL.

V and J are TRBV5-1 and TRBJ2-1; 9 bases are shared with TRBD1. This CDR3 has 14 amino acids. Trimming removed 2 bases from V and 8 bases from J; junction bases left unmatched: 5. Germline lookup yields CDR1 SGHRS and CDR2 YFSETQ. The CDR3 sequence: CASSLTTGGYEQFF. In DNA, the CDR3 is TGCGCCAGCAGCTTAACGACAGGGGGATATGAGCAGTTCTTC.

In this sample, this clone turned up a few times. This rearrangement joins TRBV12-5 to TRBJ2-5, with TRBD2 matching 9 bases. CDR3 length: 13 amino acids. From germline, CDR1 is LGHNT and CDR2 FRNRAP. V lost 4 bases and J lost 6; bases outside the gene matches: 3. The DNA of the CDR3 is TGTGCTAGTGGTTGGCTAGCGGGGAAGACCCAGTACTTC. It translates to CASGWLAGKTQYF.

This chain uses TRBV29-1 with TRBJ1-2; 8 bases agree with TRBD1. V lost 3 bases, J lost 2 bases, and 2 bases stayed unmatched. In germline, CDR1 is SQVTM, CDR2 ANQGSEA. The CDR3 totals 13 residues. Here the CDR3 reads CSVDRQGNYGYTF. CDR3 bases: TGCAGCGTTGATAGACAGGGGAACTATGGCTACACCTTC.

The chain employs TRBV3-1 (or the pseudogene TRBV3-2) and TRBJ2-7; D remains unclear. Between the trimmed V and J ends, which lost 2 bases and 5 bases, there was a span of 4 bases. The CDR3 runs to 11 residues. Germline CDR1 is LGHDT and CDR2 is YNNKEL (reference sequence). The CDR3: CASSQINEQYF. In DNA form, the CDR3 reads TGTGCCAGCAGCCAAATCAACGAGCAGTACTTC.

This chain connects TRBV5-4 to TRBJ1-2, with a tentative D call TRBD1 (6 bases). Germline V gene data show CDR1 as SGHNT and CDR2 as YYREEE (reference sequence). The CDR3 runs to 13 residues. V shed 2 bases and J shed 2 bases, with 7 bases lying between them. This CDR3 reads CASSFQGNYGYTF. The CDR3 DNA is TGTGCCAGCAGCTTTCAGGGGAACTATGGCTACACCTTC. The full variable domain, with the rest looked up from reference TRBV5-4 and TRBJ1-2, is ETGVTQSPTHLIKTRGQQVTLRCSSQSGHNTVSWYQQALGQGPQFIFQYYREEENGRGNFPPRFSGLQFPNYSSELNVNALELDDSALYLCASSFQGNYGYTFGSGTRLTVV.

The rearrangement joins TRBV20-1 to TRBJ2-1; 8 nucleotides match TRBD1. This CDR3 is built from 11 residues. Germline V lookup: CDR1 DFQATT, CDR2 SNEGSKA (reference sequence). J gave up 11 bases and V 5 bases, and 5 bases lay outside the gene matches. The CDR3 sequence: CSAGQGPQQFF. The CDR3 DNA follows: TGCAGTGCTGGACAGGGACCACAGCAGTTCTTC.

In DNA, the CDR3 is TGTGCCAGCAGCCAAGTGGGACAGGCCACAGATACGCAGTATTTT. Amino acids: CASSQVGQATDTQYF. V and J are TRBV3-1 (or the pseudogene TRBV3-2) and TRBJ2-3; 8 bases are a match to TRBD1. CDR3 length: 15 amino acids. CDR1 and CDR2 from the germline V gene are LGHDT and YNNKEL (reference sequence). Trimming took 1 base from V and 2 from J; bases not matched to a gene: 2.

The DNA for the CDR3 is TGTGCCAGCACCCCACGACTAGCGGGAGGGGGAGGGTCCTACAATGAGCAGTTCTTC. Translated, it gives CASTPRLAGGGGSYNEQFF. The rearrangement links TRBV27 to TRBJ2-1, with TRBD2 identical over 14 bases. This CDR3 contains 19 residues. Per germline, CDR1 MNHEY and CDR2 SMNVEV (reference sequence). V was pared by 7 bases and J by 1 base, with 12 bases of the junction left unmatched.

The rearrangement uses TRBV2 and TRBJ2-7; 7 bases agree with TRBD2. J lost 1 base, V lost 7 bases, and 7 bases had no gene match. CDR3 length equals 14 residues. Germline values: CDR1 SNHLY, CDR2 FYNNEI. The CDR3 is CASKISGRSYEQYF. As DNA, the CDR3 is TGTGCCAGCAAAATTAGCGGGCGGTCCTACGAGCAGTACTTC.

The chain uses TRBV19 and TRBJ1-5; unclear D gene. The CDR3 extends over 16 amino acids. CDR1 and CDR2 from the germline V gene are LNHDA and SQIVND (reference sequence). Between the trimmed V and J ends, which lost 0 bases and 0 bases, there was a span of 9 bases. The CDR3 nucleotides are TGTGCCAGTAGTATAGATACAGTCTATAGCAATCAGCCCCAGCATTTT. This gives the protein CASSIDTVYSNQPQHF.

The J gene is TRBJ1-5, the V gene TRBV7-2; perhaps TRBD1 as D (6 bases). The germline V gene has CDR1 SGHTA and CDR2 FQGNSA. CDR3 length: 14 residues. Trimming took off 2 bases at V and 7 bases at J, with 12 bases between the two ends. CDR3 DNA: TGTGCCAGCAGCTTATTGGGGGGGGCGCAGCCCCAGCATTTT. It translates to CASSLLGGAQPQHF.

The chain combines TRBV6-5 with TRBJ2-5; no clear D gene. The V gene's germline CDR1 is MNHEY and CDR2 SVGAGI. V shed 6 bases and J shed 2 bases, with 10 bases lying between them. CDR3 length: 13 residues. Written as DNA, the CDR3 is TGTGCCAGCAGAAAAGACGGGCAAGAGACCCAGTACTTC. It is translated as CASRKDGQETQYF.

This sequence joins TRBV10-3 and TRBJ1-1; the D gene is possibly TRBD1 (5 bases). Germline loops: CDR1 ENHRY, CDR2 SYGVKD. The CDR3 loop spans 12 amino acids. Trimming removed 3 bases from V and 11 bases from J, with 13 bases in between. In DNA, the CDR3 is TGTGCCATCAGTGATACCTCCGGGGGGGCTTTCTTT. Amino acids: CAISDTSGGAFF.

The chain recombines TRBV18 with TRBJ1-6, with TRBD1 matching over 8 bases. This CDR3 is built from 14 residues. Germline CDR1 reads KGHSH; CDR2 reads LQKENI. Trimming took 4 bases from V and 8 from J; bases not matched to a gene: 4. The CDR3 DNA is TGTGCCAGCTCACTTCAGGGGGCTTATTCACCCCTCCACTTT. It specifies CASSLQGAYSPLHF. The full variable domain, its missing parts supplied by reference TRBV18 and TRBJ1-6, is NAGVMQNPRHLVRRRGQEARLRCSPMKGHSHVYWYRQLPEEGLKFMVYLQKENIIDESGMPKERFSAEFPKEGPSILRIQQVVRGDSAAYFCASSLQGAYSPLHFGNGTRLTVT.

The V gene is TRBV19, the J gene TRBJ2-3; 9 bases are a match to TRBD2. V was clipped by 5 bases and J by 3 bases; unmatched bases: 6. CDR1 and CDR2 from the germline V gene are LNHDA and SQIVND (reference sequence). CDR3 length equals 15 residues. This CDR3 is CASSAGGRGTDTQYF. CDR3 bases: TGTGCCAGTAGTGCGGGAGGGCGGGGGACAGATACGCAGTATTTT.

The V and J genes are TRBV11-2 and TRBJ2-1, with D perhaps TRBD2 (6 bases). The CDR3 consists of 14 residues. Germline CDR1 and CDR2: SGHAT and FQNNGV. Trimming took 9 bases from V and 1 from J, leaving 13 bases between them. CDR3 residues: CASGPRGSYNEQFF. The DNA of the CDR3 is TGTGCCAGTGGGCCCCGGGGGTCCTACAATGAGCAGTTCTTC.